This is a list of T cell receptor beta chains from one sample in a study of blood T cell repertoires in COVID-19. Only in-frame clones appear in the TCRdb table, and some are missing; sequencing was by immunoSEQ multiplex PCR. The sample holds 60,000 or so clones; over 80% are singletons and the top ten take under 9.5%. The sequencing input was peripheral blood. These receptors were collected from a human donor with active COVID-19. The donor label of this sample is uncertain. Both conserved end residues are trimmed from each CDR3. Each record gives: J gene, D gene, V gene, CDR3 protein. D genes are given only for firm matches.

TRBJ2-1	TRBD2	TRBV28	ASSWVDSGRVEQF
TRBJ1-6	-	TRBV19	ASREVSLAFSPLH
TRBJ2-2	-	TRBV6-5	ASSYGPGELF
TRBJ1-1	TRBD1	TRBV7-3	ASSLTRQGAGTEAF
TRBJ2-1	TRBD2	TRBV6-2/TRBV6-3	ASSYSAVGLAVNEQF
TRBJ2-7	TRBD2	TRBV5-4	ASSLLGGGSYEQY
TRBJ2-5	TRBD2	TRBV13	ASSLEVAGLQETQY
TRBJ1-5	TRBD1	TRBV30	AWSSQGLSNQPQH
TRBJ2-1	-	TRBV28	ASSPNPRLGPDNEQF
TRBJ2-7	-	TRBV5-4	ASSAPRGYEQY